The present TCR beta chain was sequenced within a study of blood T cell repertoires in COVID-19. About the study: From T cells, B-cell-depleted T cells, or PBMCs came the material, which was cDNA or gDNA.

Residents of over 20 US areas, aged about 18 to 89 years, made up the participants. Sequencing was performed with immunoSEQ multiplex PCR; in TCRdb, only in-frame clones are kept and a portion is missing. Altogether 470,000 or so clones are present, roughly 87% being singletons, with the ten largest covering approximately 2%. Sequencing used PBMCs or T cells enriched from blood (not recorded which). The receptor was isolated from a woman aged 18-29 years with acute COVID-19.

The CDR3 is CAWQGDPYNEQFF. The CDR3 nucleotides read TGTGCCTGGCAGGGCGATCCCTACAATGAGCAGTTCTTC. The genes are TRBV30 and TRBJ2-1; perhaps TRBD1 as D (5 bases). Germline lookup yields CDR1 GTSNPN and CDR2 SVGIG (reference sequence). V gave up 5 bases and J gave up 2 bases, with 10 bases separating them. The CDR3 has 13 residues.